The clone carrying this TCR beta chain was counted many times. TCRdb used MiXCR to reprocess the 5' RACE reads, holding one entry per CDR3 protein. Of 200,000 to 250,000 distinct CDR3 sequences listed, approximately 10% are singletons. The data are from a study of CD8 T cells in ankylosing spondylitis. Germline CDR1 SGHRS, CDR2 YFSETQ. The CDR3 sequence is 17 residues long. V lost 1 base and J 0 bases, leaving 17 bases between the germline ends. The sequence came from a male donor with ankylosing spondylitis or in good health (not recorded which). The source material was blood, either unsorted or a sorted T cell fraction (not recorded which). The chain combines TRBV5-1 with TRBJ2-7, with a tentative D call TRBD1 (5 bases). The CDR3 is CASSLSALQASSYEQYF. CDR3 sequence (DNA): TGCGCCAGCAGCTTGAGCGCCTTACAGGCCAGCTCCTACGAGCAGTACTTC.